This TCR beta chain comes out of a study of OX40 agonist ivuxolimab in advanced cancers. Background on the study: Eligibility rules accepted prior anti-PD-1, anti-PD-L1 or anti-CTLA-4 therapy, and over 35% had some. Study-level results: Doses of 0.1 to 3.0 mg/kg were accompanied by clonal expansion of CD4+ and CD8+ blood T cells by week 6.

Trimming stripped 1 base from V and 10 bases from J, with 7 bases between. Germline values: CDR1 SEHNR, CDR2 FQNEAQ (reference sequence). This CDR3 has 12 residues. Data came from immunoSEQ multiplex PCR; TCRdb stores just in-frame clones and leaves some out. There are about 68,000 clones in the sample; around nine tenths occur only once, and 5.9% lies in the top ten. This clone has a handful of counts. The antigen remains undetermined. This TCR came from an adult with an advanced solid tumor such as melanoma, head and neck, liver or kidney cancer. This sequence joins TRBV7-9 and TRBJ1-4; D uncertain. The specimen comprised CD4+ or CD8+ T cells sorted from blood, sampled in a trial of the OX40 agonist ivuxolimab. CDR3 in DNA: TGTGCCAGCAGCTTAGAATTGGGAAAACTGTTTTTT. Encoded protein: CASSLELGKLFF.